These T cell receptor beta chains were read from a single sample in a study of cytomegalovirus exposure and HLA in healthy donors. TCRdb keeps only in-frame clones here, not all; method: immunoSEQ multiplex PCR. In the table there are about 89,000 clones, 85% of which are singletons. Sequences were obtained from PBMCs. The receptor set was obtained from a man aged 40-55 years in good health and CMV-seropositive. Each CDR3 is given with its conserved first and last residue. D genes are given only for firm matches. Not all rows give a size; the values are once, few, many and, for expanded clones, a class.

v_gene	abundance	d_gene	j_gene	CDR3aa	CDR3nt
TRBV5-1	-	TRBD1	TRBJ2-5	CASSLTGGSGQETQYF	TGCGCCAGCAGTCTGACAGGGGGTAGTGGGCAAGAGACCCAGTACTTC
TRBV5-5	-	-	TRBJ1-1	CASSRLAGRVGNTEAFF	TGTGCCAGCAGCCGACTGGCGGGGAGGGTTGGGAACACTGAAGCTTTCTTT
TRBV4-1	-	-	TRBJ2-7	CASSQTTGTSREQYF	TGCGCCAGCAGCCAAACAACAGGGACGTCCCGCGAGCAGTACTTC
TRBV6-1	-	-	TRBJ1-5	CASRTANNQPQHF	TGTGCCAGCAGGACAGCTAACAATCAGCCCCAGCATTTT
TRBV5-1	few	-	TRBJ2-1	CASPRRGRTNEQFF	TGCGCCAGCCCTCGGCGGGGGCGTACCAATGAGCAGTTCTTC
TRBV28	-	TRBD2	TRBJ2-2	CASSQSGSTGELFF	TGTGCCAGCAGTCAGAGCGGGAGTACCGGGGAGCTGTTTTTT
TRBV25-1	-	TRBD1	TRBJ1-1	CASSDPDRPNTEAFF	TGTGCCAGCAGTGACCCGGACAGGCCCAACACTGAAGCTTTCTTT
TRBV28	-	TRBD1	TRBJ1-1	CASSPDRLFDTEAFF	TGTGCCAGCAGTCCGGACAGGTTGTTTGACACTGAAGCTTTCTTT
TRBV7-2	-	TRBD2	TRBJ2-1	CASSVDRGAYNEQFF	TGTGCCAGCAGCGTGGATCGGGGGGCCTACAATGAGCAGTTCTTC
TRBV7-9	-	TRBD2	TRBJ2-1	CSSPGVYLGGGYNEQFF	TGTTCCAGCCCGGGGGTGTATCTTGGCGGGGGATACAATGAGCAGTTCTTC
TRBV5-4	-	-	TRBJ2-2	CASSPRGTDPGELFF	TGTGCCAGCAGTCCCCGGGGAACGGATCCCGGGGAGCTGTTTTTT
TRBV7-2	-	TRBD1	TRBJ2-7	CASRVRGQGVLQYF	TGTGCCAGCAGGGTCCGGGGACAGGGAGTTTTGCAGTACTTC
TRBV7-3	-	TRBD2	TRBJ2-3	CASSLRRGDTQYF	TGTGCCAGCAGCTTAAGGCGGGGGGATACGCAGTATTTT
TRBV6-5	-	TRBD1	TRBJ1-2	CASSYDTGEGYTF	TGTGCCAGCAGTTACGACACAGGGGAGGGCTACACCTTC
TRBV5-1	-	TRBD2	TRBJ2-5	CASISGLAGGETQYF	TGCGCCAGCATCTCGGGCCTAGCGGGAGGAGAGACCCAGTACTTC
TRBV7-2	-	TRBD2	TRBJ2-2	CASSLVALRAGGTGELFF	TGTGCCAGCAGCTTAGTGGCTTTGAGAGCGGGAGGCACCGGGGAGCTGTTTTTT
TRBV5-4	-	TRBD1	TRBJ2-7	CASSLELGQGAGEQYF	TGTGCCAGCAGCTTAGAGTTGGGACAGGGGGCCGGAGAGCAGTACTTC
TRBV7-3	-	TRBD2	TRBJ2-3	CASSPGTSADTQYF	TGTGCCAGCAGCCCTGGGACTAGCGCGGATACGCAGTATTTT
TRBV5-1	-	TRBD1	TRBJ1-2	CASSLPTGNGYTF	TGCGCCAGCAGCTTGCCGACAGGGAATGGCTACACCTTC
TRBV5-4	-	-	TRBJ1-2	CASAEGGVGYGYTF	TGTGCCAGCGCTGAAGGGGGTGTCGGGTATGGCTACACCTTC
TRBV6-1	-	-	TRBJ1-1	CASSEVSTGQNTEAFF	TGTGCCAGCAGTGAAGTGTCGACAGGCCAGAACACTGAAGCTTTCTTT
TRBV19	-	-	TRBJ1-2	CASSEDKGQSYTF	TGTGCCAGTAGTGAGGACAAGGGGCAAAGCTACACCTTC
TRBV5-6	-	-	TRBJ1-2	CASSSGYSLYGYTF	TGTGCCAGCAGCAGTGGGTACAGCCTCTATGGCTACACCTTC
TRBV5-1	-	TRBD1	TRBJ2-6	CASSSTPGRGNSGANVLTF	TGCGCCAGCAGCTCAACCCCGGGCAGGGGGAATTCTGGGGCCAACGTCCTGACTTTC
TRBV5-1	-	TRBD1	TRBJ2-3	CASSLDRGGTDTQYF	TGCGCCAGCAGCCTAGACAGGGGCGGGACAGATACGCAGTATTTT